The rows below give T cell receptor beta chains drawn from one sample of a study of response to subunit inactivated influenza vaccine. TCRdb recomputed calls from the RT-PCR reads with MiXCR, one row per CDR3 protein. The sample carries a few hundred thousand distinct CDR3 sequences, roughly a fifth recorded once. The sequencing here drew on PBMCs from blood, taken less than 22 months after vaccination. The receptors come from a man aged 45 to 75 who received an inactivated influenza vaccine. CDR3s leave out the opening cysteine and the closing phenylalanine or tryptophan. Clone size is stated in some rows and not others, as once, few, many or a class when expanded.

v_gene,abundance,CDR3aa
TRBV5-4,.,ASSPDRGRTPGGYT
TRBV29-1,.,SVTGQGRETQY
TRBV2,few,ASSEGPTGLEAF
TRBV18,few,ASSPATGEWDTQY
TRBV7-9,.,ASSFATGNEKLF
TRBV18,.,ASSQSISTEAF
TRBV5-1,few,ASSFERAAGTEAF
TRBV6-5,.,ASSYRDHYGYT
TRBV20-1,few,SARGGNTIY
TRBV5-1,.,ASSLGQLVNTEAF
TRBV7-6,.,ASSLGEGRQPQH
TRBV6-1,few,ASSPPGVGGYT
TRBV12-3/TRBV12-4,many,ASSLGYDDYGYT
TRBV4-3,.,ASSQESRGYQPQH
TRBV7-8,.,ASSLVGSWETQY
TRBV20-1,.,SAYQDVNYGYT
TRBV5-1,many,ASSLGQGHNYGYT
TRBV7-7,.,ACTKGHGLNEQF
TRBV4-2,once,ASSQEDSSPYNEQF
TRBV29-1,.,SVKGQTNTEAF
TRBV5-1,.,ASSDPGTWENEQF
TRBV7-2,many,ASSLDGSGKAF
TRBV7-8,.,ASSLETPSSYNEQF
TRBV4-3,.,ASSQNRGRGETQY
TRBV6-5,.,ASRLDRDANYGYT
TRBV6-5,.,ASSYYQDTDTQY
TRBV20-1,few,SARGVWGTDTQY
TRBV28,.,ASSSPTGKGNTIY
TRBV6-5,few,ASSYGQGPSYEQY
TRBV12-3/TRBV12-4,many,ASNTGPGGYGYT
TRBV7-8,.,ASSSLGTGDGYT
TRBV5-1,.,ASWGTGSTGELF
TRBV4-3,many,ASSQDLRAKDYGYT
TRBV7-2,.,ASSLGPGWETQY
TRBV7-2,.,ASSLMQGGYT
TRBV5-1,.,ASSLAVSSGERVGTDTQY
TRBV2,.,ASSAWQLVNEQF
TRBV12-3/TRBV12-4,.,ASSFRDSDEQF
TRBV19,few,ASSIDNEQF
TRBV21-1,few,ASSKADRVRSPLH
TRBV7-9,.,ACEAGNEKLF
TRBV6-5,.,ASSYSTDNSPLH
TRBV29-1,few,SVEPGLAAYLSYEQY
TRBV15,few,ATSRDKNLNSPLH
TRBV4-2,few,ASSQAGQHYGYT
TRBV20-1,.,SARDLAGRETQY
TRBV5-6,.,ASSLRQNYEQY
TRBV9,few,ASSPGRGGGYEQY
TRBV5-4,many,ASSSPAQDTQY
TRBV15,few,ATNPGQSNQPQH
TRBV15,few,ATSRPSRRGGEGVTEAF
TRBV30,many,ACRDWRFEQF
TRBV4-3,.,ASSQVVRSDTEAF
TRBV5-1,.,ASSWARSGELF
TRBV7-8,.,ASSLGRRNTIY
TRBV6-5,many,ASSPGGRASGYT
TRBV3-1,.,ASSLKGALH